This TCR beta chain was identified during a study of blood T cell repertoires in COVID-19. The wider study: Material from acute and convalescent COVID-19 was sourced from the United States, Italy and Spain.

The CDR3 consists of 15 residues. V lost 0 bases and J 6 bases, leaving 15 bases between the germline ends. Germline CDR1 and CDR2: LGHNA and YSLEER. This clone was recorded only once. Study processing details: The assay estimated nucleated cells by amplifying reference gene primers. The data were produced by immunoSEQ multiplex PCR, yet TCRdb's version contains in-frame clones alone and is incomplete. That table gives V, J and clone size, and the DNA gave D and trimming. The sample lists some 120,000 clones, roughly 88% seen once, with 0.75% to 0.9% in the top ten. Source material: peripheral blood. This receptor was identified in a woman between 50 and 59 years old with active or convalescent COVID-19. This chain links TRBV4-3 with TRBJ2-7; the D gene is possibly TRBD2 (6 bases). DNA for the CDR3: TGCGCCAGCAGCCAAGACACTAGCCGGTTGGGCGAGCAGTACTTC. The encoded protein is CASSQDTSRLGEQYF.